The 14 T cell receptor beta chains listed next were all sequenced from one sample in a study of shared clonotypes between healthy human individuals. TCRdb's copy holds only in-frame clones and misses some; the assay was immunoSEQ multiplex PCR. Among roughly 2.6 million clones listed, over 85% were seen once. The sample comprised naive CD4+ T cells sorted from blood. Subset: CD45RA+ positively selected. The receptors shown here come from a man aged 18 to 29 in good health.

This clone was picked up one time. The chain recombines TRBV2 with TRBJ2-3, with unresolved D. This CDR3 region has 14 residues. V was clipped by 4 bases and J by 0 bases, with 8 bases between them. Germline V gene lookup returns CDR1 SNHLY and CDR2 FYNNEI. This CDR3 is CASSVTLSTDTQYF. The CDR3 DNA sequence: TGTGCCAGCAGTGTAACTTTGAGCACAGATACGCAGTATTTT.

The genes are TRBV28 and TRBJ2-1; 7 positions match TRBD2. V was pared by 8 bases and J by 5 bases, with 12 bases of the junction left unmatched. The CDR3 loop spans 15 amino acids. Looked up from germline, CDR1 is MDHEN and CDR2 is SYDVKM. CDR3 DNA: TGTGCCAGCCGTGAGGGAGGGACCCCAAACAATGAGCAGTTCTTC. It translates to CASREGGTPNNEQFF.

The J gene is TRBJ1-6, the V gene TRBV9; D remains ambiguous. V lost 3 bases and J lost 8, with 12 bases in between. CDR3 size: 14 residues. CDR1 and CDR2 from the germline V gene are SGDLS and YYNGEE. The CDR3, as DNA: TGTGCCAGCAGCGCACGTGTCTGGGATTCACCCCTCCACTTT. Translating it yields CASSARVWDSPLHF. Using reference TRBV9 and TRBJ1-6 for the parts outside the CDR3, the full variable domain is DSGVTQTPKHLITATGQRVTLRCSPRSGDLSVYWYQQSLDQGLQFLIQYYNGEERAKGNILERFSAQQFPDLHSELNLSSLELGDSALYFCASSARVWDSPLHFGNGTRLTVT.

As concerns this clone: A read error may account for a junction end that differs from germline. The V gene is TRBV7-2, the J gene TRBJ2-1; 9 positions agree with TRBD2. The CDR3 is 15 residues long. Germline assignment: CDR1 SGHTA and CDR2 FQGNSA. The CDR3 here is CASSQWTSANNEQFF. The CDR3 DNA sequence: TGCGCCAGCAGCCAGTGGACTAGCGCGAACAATGAGCAGTTCTTC.

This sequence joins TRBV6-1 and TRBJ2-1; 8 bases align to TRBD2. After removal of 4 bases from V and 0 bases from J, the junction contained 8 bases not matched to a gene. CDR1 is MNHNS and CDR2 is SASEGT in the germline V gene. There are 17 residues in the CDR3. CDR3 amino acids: CASSGRLAGSSYNEQFF. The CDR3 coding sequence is TGTGCCAGCAGTGGACGGTTAGCGGGGAGCTCCTACAATGAGCAGTTCTTC.

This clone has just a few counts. The CDR3: CASSLRPGGSSYEQYF. CDR3 bases: TGTGCCAGCAGTTTAAGGCCAGGGGGAAGCTCCTACGAGCAGTACTTC. This sequence joins TRBV27 and TRBJ2-7; TRBD1 matches at 7 bases. Germline V lookup: CDR1 MNHEY, CDR2 SMNVEV (reference sequence). The J segment lost 0 bases and the V segment lost 2 bases, leaving 7 bases of the junction unmatched. The CDR3 covers 16 residues.

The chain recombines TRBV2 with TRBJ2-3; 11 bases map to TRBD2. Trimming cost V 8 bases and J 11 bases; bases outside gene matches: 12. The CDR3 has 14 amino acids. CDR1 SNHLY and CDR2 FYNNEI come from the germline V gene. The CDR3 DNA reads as TGTGCCAGCGCGGCTAGCGGGAGGTGGGGGGGGCAGTATTTT. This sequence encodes CASAASGRWGGQYF.

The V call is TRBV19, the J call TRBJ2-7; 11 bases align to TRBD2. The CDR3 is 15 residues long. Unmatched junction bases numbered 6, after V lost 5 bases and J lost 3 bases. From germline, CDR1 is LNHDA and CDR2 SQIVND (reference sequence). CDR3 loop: CASSLPGTSGYEQYF. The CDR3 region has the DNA TGTGCCAGTAGTCTGCCCGGGACTAGCGGCTACGAGCAGTACTTC.

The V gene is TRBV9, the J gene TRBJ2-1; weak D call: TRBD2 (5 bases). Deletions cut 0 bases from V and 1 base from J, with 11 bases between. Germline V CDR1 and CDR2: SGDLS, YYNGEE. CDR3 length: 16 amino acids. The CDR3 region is CASSVGGSMSYNEQFF. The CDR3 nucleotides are TGTGCCAGCAGCGTAGGTGGGAGCATGTCCTACAATGAGCAGTTCTTC.

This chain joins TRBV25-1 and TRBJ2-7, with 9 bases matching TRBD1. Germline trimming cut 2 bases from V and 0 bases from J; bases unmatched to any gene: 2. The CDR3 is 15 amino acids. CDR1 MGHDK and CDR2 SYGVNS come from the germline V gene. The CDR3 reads CASSETGQGSYEQYF. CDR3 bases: TGTGCCAGCAGTGAAACGGGACAGGGCTCCTACGAGCAGTACTTC.

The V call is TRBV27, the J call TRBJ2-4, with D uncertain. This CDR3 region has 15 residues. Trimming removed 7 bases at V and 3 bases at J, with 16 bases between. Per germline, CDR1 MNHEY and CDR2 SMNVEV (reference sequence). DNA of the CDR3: TGTGCCAGCAACCTCTCCGGGCTCATCAAAAACATTCAGTACTTC. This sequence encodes CASNLSGLIKNIQYF.

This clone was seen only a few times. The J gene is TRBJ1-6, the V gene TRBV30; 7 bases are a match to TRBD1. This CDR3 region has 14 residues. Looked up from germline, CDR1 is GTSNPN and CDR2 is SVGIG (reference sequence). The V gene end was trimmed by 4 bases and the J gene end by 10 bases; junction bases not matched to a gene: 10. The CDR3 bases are TGTGCCTGGACTGGAGGGGGCTGGAAGTCACCCCTCCACTTT. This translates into CAWTGGGWKSPLHF.

The CDR3 protein is CASSLGHGNDEQYF. CDR3 bases: TGTGCCAGCAGCTTAGGACACGGGAACGACGAGCAGTACTTC. This sequence joins TRBV7-9 and TRBJ2-7, with D maybe TRBD2 (5 bases). CDR3 size: 14 residues. Germline V gene lookup returns CDR1 SEHNR and CDR2 FQNEAQ (reference sequence). V shed 1 base and J shed 5 bases, with 12 bases lying between them. The variable domain in full, with the rest retrieved from reference TRBV7-9 and TRBJ2-7, is DTGVSQNPRHKITKRGQNVTFRCDPISEHNRLYWYRQTLGQGPEFLTYFQNEAQLEKSRLLSDRFSAERPKGSFSTLEIQRTEQGDSAMYLCASSLGHGNDEQYFGPGTRLTVT.

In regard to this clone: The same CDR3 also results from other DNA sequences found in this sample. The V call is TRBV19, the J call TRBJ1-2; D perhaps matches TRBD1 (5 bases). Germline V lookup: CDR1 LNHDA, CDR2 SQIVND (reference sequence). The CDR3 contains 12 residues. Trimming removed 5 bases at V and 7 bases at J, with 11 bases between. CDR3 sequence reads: CASSSQGGGYTF. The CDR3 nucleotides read TGTGCCAGTAGTTCCCAGGGTGGTGGCTACACCTTC. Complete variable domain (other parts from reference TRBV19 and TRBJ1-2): DGGITQSPKYLFRKEGQNVTLSCEQNLNHDAMYWYRQDPGQGLRLIYYSQIVNDFQKGDIAEGYSVSREKKESFPLTVTSAQKNPTAFYLCASSSQGGGYTFGSGTRLTVV.